The 15 T cell receptor beta chains below all came from one sample that was sequenced in a study of radiotherapy plus CTLA-4 blockade in lung cancer. Here immunoSEQ multiplex PCR was the method, and the copy in TCRdb shows in-frame clones only, minus some. The sample has about 40,000 clones, around 85% seen once. The starting material was peripheral blood, obtained from a patient treated with radiotherapy plus ipilimumab. These receptors all stem from a human donor with non-small cell lung cancer whose response to radiotherapy plus ipilimumab could not be evaluated.

The rearrangement joins TRBV5-5 to TRBJ1-1, with TRBD1 matching over 11 bases. The CDR3 has 15 amino acids. The ends lost 6 bases at V and 7 bases at J; junction bases unmatched: 11. Germline-derived CDR1 and CDR2 are SGHKS and YYEKEE (reference sequence). CDR3 loop: CASTRGTGGSGEAFF. Here the CDR3 DNA reads TGTGCCAGCACCCGAGGGACAGGGGGTTCTGGTGAAGCTTTCTTT.

V and J are TRBV4-1 and TRBJ2-7; 8 nucleotides match TRBD1. V lost 5 bases and J lost 6; bases outside the gene matches: 9. CDR1 MGHRA and CDR2 YSYEKL come from the germline V gene. The CDR3 has 14 residues. In DNA, the CDR3 is TGCGCCAGCAGCTACCCGGGACAGGACCCCGAGCAGTACTTC. Its translation is CASSYPGQDPEQYF.

This sequence joins TRBV5-1 and TRBJ1-1, with 7 bases identical to TRBD1. CDR3 length: 15 amino acids. V was pared by 4 bases and J by 0 bases, with 6 bases of the junction left unmatched. Germline CDR1 and CDR2: SGHRS and YFSETQ. The CDR3 is CASSSTGDMNTEAFF. In DNA, the CDR3 is TGCGCCAGCAGCAGTACAGGGGACATGAACACTGAAGCTTTCTTT. The whole variable domain, filled in from reference TRBV5-1 and TRBJ1-1, reads KAGVTQTPRYLIKTRGQQVTLSCSPISGHRSVSWYQQTPGQGLQFLFEYFSETQRNKGNFPGRFSGRQFSNSRSEMNVSTLELGDSALYLCASSSTGDMNTEAFFGQGTRLTVV.

The chain recombines TRBV19 with TRBJ1-1, with 9 nucleotides matching TRBD1. Per the germline V gene, CDR1 is LNHDA and CDR2 is SQIVND (reference sequence). CDR3 length: 17 residues. The V gene end was trimmed by 9 bases and the J gene end by 1 base; junction bases not matched to a gene: 15. The CDR3 loop is CARHLRQGVSRNTEAFF. The CDR3 nucleotides are TGTGCCAGACACTTGAGACAGGGGGTAAGTCGGAACACTGAAGCTTTCTTT. The complete variable domain, with remaining parts taken from reference TRBV19 and TRBJ1-1, reads DGGITQSPKYLFRKEGQNVTLSCEQNLNHDAMYWYRQDPGQGLRLIYYSQIVNDFQKGDIAEGYSVSREKKESFPLTVTSAQKNPTAFYLCARHLRQGVSRNTEAFFGQGTRLTVV.

The chain links TRBV13 to TRBJ2-1; D perhaps matches TRBD2 (6 bases). The length of the CDR3 is 15 residues. V gave up 6 bases and J gave up 4 bases, with 16 bases separating them. Germline V gene sequence: CDR1 PRHDT, CDR2 FYEKMQ (reference sequence). DNA of the CDR3: TGTGCCAGCAGTAACCGACTAGAAGCGTACAATGAGCAGTTCTTC. Residues: CASSNRLEAYNEQFF.

This clone was seen a single time. The chain joins TRBV5-1 to TRBJ2-5, with D maybe TRBD2 (5 bases). Germline CDR1 SGHRS, CDR2 YFSETQ. The CDR3 loop spans 15 amino acids. The ends were cut back, 1 base at V and 3 bases at J, with 13 bases in the middle. CDR3 residues: CASSLFGVGEETQYF. The CDR3, as DNA: TGCGCCAGCAGCTTGTTTGGGGTGGGAGAAGAGACCCAGTACTTC.

This chain connects TRBV11-2 to TRBJ2-7; TRBD2 might be the D (6 bases). The CDR3 length is 12 residues. Germline CDR1 is SGHAT and CDR2 is FQNNGV. Trimming took 5 bases from V and 3 from J, leaving 8 bases between them. CDR3 residues: CASSAGLYEQYF. The CDR3 DNA follows: TGTGCCAGCAGCGCGGGACTCTACGAGCAGTACTTC.

The chain employs TRBV5-1 and TRBJ2-3, with D possibly matching TRBD2 (6 bases). This CDR3 has 14 residues. From germline, CDR1 is SGHRS and CDR2 YFSETQ. V was trimmed by 4 bases and J by 5 bases, leaving 14 bases between them. The DNA of the CDR3 is TGCGCCAGCAGCCTCCCTAGCGTCGGAGATACGCAGTATTTT. Translation gives CASSLPSVGDTQYF.

The chain recombines TRBV7-2 with TRBJ2-1; the match to TRBD2 covers 8 bases. V lost 1 base and J lost 10; bases outside the gene matches: 12. Germline V gene lookup returns CDR1 SGHTA and CDR2 FQGNSA. The CDR3 covers 16 residues. The chain's CDR3 is CASSLDSASGSGEQFF. Here the CDR3 DNA reads TGTGCCAGCAGCTTAGACTCTGCTAGCGGGTCGGGAGAGCAGTTCTTC.

In the case of this clone: An end of the junction does not agree with germline; a read error may underlie this. Different DNA sequences within this sample yield the same CDR3. The chain couples TRBV18 to TRBJ1-2; 9 bases match TRBD1. Germline-derived CDR1 and CDR2 are KGHSH and LQKENI. The CDR3 contains 16 residues. The CDR3 here is CASSPELGQGFYGYTF. CDR3 DNA: TGTGCCAGCTCACCCGAGCTGGGACAGGGATTCTATGGCTACACTTTC.

The chain employs TRBV28 and TRBJ2-7; D possibly corresponds to TRBD2 (7 bases). CDR1 and CDR2 from the germline V gene are MDHEN and SYDVKM. This CDR3 contains 17 residues. Deletions cut 5 bases from V and 5 bases from J, with 25 bases between. The CDR3 nucleotides read TGTGCCAGCAGTACCCTCCGGTCTAGGGGGGGTAAGGACGAGCAGTACTTC. This translates into CASSTLRSRGGKDEQYF.

V and J are TRBV27 and TRBJ2-5, with D uncertain. The germline CDR1 and CDR2 sequences are MNHEY and SMNVEV (reference sequence). The germline V and J ends were trimmed by 5 bases and 2 bases, with 12 bases remaining between them. This CDR3 spans 14 amino acids. The CDR3 DNA is TGTGCCAGCAGTATACTACCCAAGCAAGAGACCCAGTACTTC. This translates into CASSILPKQETQYF.

The DNA of the CDR3 is TGTGCCAGCAGTGCTTTATATTCGTCAGCTTTCTTT. It yields the protein CASSALYSSAFF. The chain uses TRBV6-1 and TRBJ1-1; D is unclear. Trimming shortened V by 4 bases and J by 10 bases, and 13 bases separated the two germline ends. The CDR3 is 12 amino acids. Germline V lookup: CDR1 MNHNS, CDR2 SASEGT.

This chain connects TRBV6-6 to TRBJ1-3; D is perhaps TRBD1 (6 bases). The length of the CDR3 is 16 residues. Trimming cost V 8 bases and J 0 bases, with 17 bases left between them. Germline CDR1 MNHNY, CDR2 SVGAGI (reference sequence). The CDR3, as DNA: TGTGCCAGCGGACTCGGGGACACTCGCTCTGGAAACACCATATATTTT. Translating gives CASGLGDTRSGNTIYF.

The rearrangement links TRBV9 to TRBJ2-7; 9 nucleotides align to TRBD1. Germline-derived CDR1 and CDR2 are SGDLS and YYNGEE. The J segment lost 3 bases and the V segment lost 0 bases, leaving 4 bases of the junction unmatched. The CDR3 loop spans 15 amino acids. The CDR3 loop reads CASSVGQGGIYEQYF. CDR3 in DNA: TGTGCCAGCAGCGTAGGACAGGGGGGGATCTACGAGCAGTACTTC.